This T cell receptor beta chain was sequenced during a study of CD8 T cells in Susac syndrome. Random hexamers were used to reverse transcribe 0.5 to 1 ug of RNA. TCRdb reprocessed the immunoSEQ multiplex PCR reads with MiXCR, giving one entry per CDR3 protein. Seen here are over 350,000 distinct CDR3 sequences, approximately 85% observed once, and the top ten hold around 0.12%. Germline values: CDR1 SGHVS, CDR2 FNYEAQ. The CDR3 length is 15 residues. The germline V and J ends were trimmed by 1 base and 3 bases, with 12 bases remaining between them. The sequence was obtained from a human donor with multiple sclerosis. The sequenced sample consisted of CD8+ T cells from PBMCs. This chain links TRBV7-6 with TRBJ2-5; D is tentatively TRBD1 or TRBD2 (5 bases each). The CDR3, as DNA: TGTGCCAGCAGCTTAGATTTCGGGGCAGAAGAGACCCAGTACTTC. Protein: CASSLDFGAEETQYF.